This T cell receptor (beta chain) emerged from a study of CD4+ T cells in melanoma. Study-wide findings and caveats: In melanoma, neoantigen-specific CD4+ T cells reportedly differed in differentiation state. A reported correlation linked neoantigen-specific CD4+ T cells to CD8+, macrophage and B cell function.

Comment on this clone: The antigen remains undetermined.

Sequencing used immunoSEQ multiplex PCR; TCRdb keeps in-frame clones, though not all of them. The repertoire consists of roughly 12,000 clones, with nearly 70% occurring once and the leading ten covering around 9.7%. The clonotype originates from a human donor with melanoma. Input material: cells from a culture (not recorded whether cultured in vitro).

Here the CDR3 DNA reads TGTGCCAGCAGCCCCTCGGTTTTACAGGGCCCTTTAAACTATGGCTACACCTTC. The encoded protein is CASSPSVLQGPLNYGYTF. The genes are TRBV5-5 and TRBJ1-2; a weak D match, TRBD1 (6 bases). Germline V gives CDR1 SGHKS, CDR2 YYEKEE (reference sequence). This CDR3 comprises 18 residues. Trimming left V 4 bases short and J 2 bases short, with 24 bases between.